The following is a T cell receptor (beta chain) sequence with its context. This clone was recorded once. Its binding antigen is unknown. Qualities for individual bases were not recorded, and no much larger clone is one base off. Healthy HIV-negative adults with no recently reported acute infections or vaccinations were included as donors. Every donor was a Caucasian adult living in Nashville, Tennessee, USA. CD4+ T cells were enriched by magnetic negative selection, after which naive cells were positively selected on CD45RA and the negative fraction was taken as the memory subset. Blood was collected by leukapheresis, and PBMCs were isolated by Ficoll-Histopaque density gradient centrifugation and then cryopreserved in liquid nitrogen vapor phase. Analytical flow cytometry was used to check the purity and quantity of every magnetically sorted T cell population. From each sorted fraction, genomic DNA was isolated and quantified by UV absorbance on a Nanodrop 2000c.

The data originate from a study of shared clonotypes between healthy human individuals (dated by TCRdb to 2019 to 2021). In the study overall: The cohort included three men and a couple of women between 18 and 49 years of age. Between about 0.85 and 9.5 billion PBMCs per donor were obtained by leukapheresis. The study deeply sequenced blood TCR repertoires of five healthy adults to estimate repertoire size and the extent of clonotype sharing between individuals. Libraries were prepared and TCR repertoires were sequenced by different laboratories using diverse techniques, in order to increase sequencing depth and limit assay-specific biases. For each donor, CD4 naive and CD4 memory were each given three plates, CD8 naive was given two plates, and CD8 memory was given one plate.

Using the deep immunoSEQ assay, multiplex PCR amplified TCR CDR3 regions from genomic DNA. Extracted genomic DNA from each cell subset was distributed evenly across all wells of several immunoSEQ 96-well plates, and each plate was treated as a replicate. For sorted subsets, around 200 ng genomic DNA, equal to tens of thousands of T cell genomes, was loaded into each replicate PCR. Purified libraries were measured with a Qubit 3.0 fluorometer, size-checked on a Bioanalyzer 2100, and measured again with the KAPA Library Quantification kit. Every immunoSEQ 96-well plate was sequenced on a separate single-read 150-cycle Illumina NextSeq 550 flow cell. In the authors' own workflow: Because only junctional sequences without quality scores were contained in the immunoSEQ output, filtering matching that applied to full-length reads could not be performed. Sequences were annotated with PyIR, a Python wrapper for IgBLAST v1.9, using IMGT germline references to assign V/J genes and CDR3. Reads were removed for weak V/J assignments (E-value above 1e-6), missing CDR3, stop codons, out-of-frame junctions, or ambiguous translated residues. V3J clonotypes were defined as sequences sharing the same inferred V gene, J gene, and CDR3 amino acid sequence. Percentage overlap between repertoires was calculated by dividing the number of shared unique clonotypes by the size of the smaller repertoire. Three approaches were used to assess repertoire richness: RTK rarefaction, the Chao1 estimator, and Recon v2.1 estimates of unobserved clonotypes. Generation probabilities were computed with OLGA for all TCRbeta clonotypes obtained by the gDNA method from several donors. Entries here come from immuneACCESS through TCRdb and include only in-frame sequences with V and J called. Some clones fail to appear in such tables; in the studies checked, an unresolved V gene covers under half of the shortfall, and the cause of the remainder is unknown. V and J calls and clone size are given by that table; D and trimming were obtained from the DNA. For this sample there are about 1.5 million clones; approximately 98% appear just once. Less than 0.55% of the sample belongs to the ten largest clones.

Study-wide findings and limitations: Only blood was sampled, and tissue TCR repertoires likely differ from those in blood. Pairwise subsampling led to the expectation that sequencing depth would affect the degree of clonotype sharing among donors. Compared with non-shared clonotypes, the clonotypes found in all four sorted-subset donors had higher generation probabilities. The genetic and exposure-history diversity represented was limited by the small number of donors. Rarefaction of sorted-subset datasets indicated incomplete sequencing despite the large sequencing depth. Naive subsets generally had larger estimated clonotype richness than memory subsets did. Across a handful of donors, about 5.2% of naive CD4, approximately 3.6% of naive CD8, about 2.3% of memory CD4, and approximately 0.4% of memory CD8 clonotypes were shared.

From its cysteine to its phenylalanine, the CDR3 spans 13 amino acids. Just CDR3 DNA is preserved here, 39 bases in frame from base 1. CDR1 is given as LNHDA and CDR2 as SQIVND, both from the germline V gene (reference sequence). V is reduced by 5 bases and J by 0 bases, leaving a spacing of 5 bases between them. The V and J segments used are TRBV19 and TRBJ1-5, with an unclear D gene assignment. The receptor was derived from a man aged 25 to 40 in good health. Sample: naive CD4+ T cells sorted from blood. In light of the paper, this sample's cell subset or site label describes: CD45RA+ positively selected. CDR3 loop: CASSDYSNQPQHF. DNA sequence: TGTGCCAGTAGTGATTATAGCAATCAGCCCCAGCATTTT.